Listed below are T cell receptor beta chains from one sample, sequenced in a study of T cells in Graves' hyperthyroidism and ophthalmopathy. One entry per CDR3 protein results from TCRdb running MiXCR on the multiplex PCR reads. The data show 730,000 or so distinct CDR3 sequences, around 20% seen once. The sequenced material came from blood. These receptors were obtained from a woman in her forties or fifties with Graves' hyperthyroidism that later progressed to Graves' ophthalmopathy. The CDR3 runs from the conserved cysteine through the conserved F or W. Each record gives: V gene, D gene, J gene, clone size, CDR3 protein, CDR3 DNA. A D gene is named only where the DNA matches it firmly. The size field is filled for only some rows; it gives once, few, many or a size class.

>TRBV5-6|TRBD2|TRBJ2-5|-
CASSFPRTSGGEETQYF
TGTGCCAGCAGCTTTCCTCGGACTAGCGGGGGGGAGGAGACCCAGTACTTC
>TRBV10-3|TRBD1|TRBJ1-2|-
CAIRGTENYGYTF
TGTGCCATCAGGGGGACAGAAAACTATGGCTACACCTTC
>TRBV12-5|-|TRBJ1-1|few
CASGLNIYNTEAFF
TGTGCTAGTGGTTTGAACATTTACAACACTGAAGCTTTCTTT
>TRBV9|-|TRBJ2-7|few
CASSVATGAYEQYF
TGTGCCAGCAGCGTAGCTACGGGGGCCTACGAGCAGTACTTC
>TRBV5-1|TRBD1|TRBJ1-2|-
CASSNGQGVYGYTF
TGCGCCAGCAGCAACGGACAGGGAGTCTATGGCTACACCTTC
>TRBV27|-|TRBJ1-6|few
CASSLFYNSPLHF
TGTGCCAGCAGTTTATTCTATAATTCACCCCTCCACTTT
>TRBV6-6|TRBD1|TRBJ2-5|-
CASSYTNTGAGETQYF
TGTGCCAGCAGTTACACCAATACAGGGGCCGGGGAGACCCAGTACTTC
>TRBV20-1|-|TRBJ1-1|few
CSANPFRRDEAFF
TGCAGTGCTAACCCATTCCGGAGGGACGAAGCTTTCTTT
>TRBV12-3/TRBV12-4|-|TRBJ2-5|many
CASSLFGLQETQYF
TGTGCCAGCAGTTTATTCGGTTTACAAGAGACCCAGTACTTC
>TRBV5-1|TRBD2|TRBJ2-1|many
CASSGVTSGGRNEQFF
TGCGCCAGCAGCGGGGTGACTAGCGGGGGGCGGAATGAGCAGTTCTTC
>TRBV19|-|TRBJ1-5|-
CASSIVGDGNQPQHF
TGTGCCAGTAGTATAGTGGGGGACGGCAATCAGCCCCAGCATTTT
>TRBV7-3|-|TRBJ2-5|-
CASSLGYKETQYF
TGTGCCAGCAGCTTGGGATATAAAGAGACCCAGTACTTC
>TRBV20-1|-|TRBJ2-1|many
CSASKTGYNEQFF
TGCAGTGCTAGCAAGACAGGTTACAATGAGCAGTTCTTC
>TRBV6-1|TRBD1|TRBJ2-3|few
CASRTDRAFRNTQYF
TGTGCCAGCAGGACGGACAGGGCCTTTAGGAATACGCAGTATTTT
>TRBV12-3/TRBV12-4|-|TRBJ2-1|-
CASSFSGYEQFF
TGTGCCAGCAGTTTTTCAGGGTATGAGCAGTTCTTC
>TRBV30|-|TRBJ2-5|many
CAWTSTRRKTQYF
TGTGCCTGGACCTCTACTAGGAGGAAGACCCAGTACTTC
>TRBV19|-|TRBJ1-1|few
CASSIAQKLNTEAFF
TGTGCCAGTAGTATAGCCCAGAAACTGAACACTGAAGCTTTCTTT
>TRBV5-1|TRBD2|TRBJ2-1|few
CASSLGGLAGGHNEQFF
TGCGCCAGCAGCTTGGGGGGACTAGCGGGGGGCCACAATGAGCAGTTCTTC
>TRBV7-8|-|TRBJ2-5|many
CASSKMGETQYF
TGTGCCAGCAGCAAAATGGGAGAGACCCAGTACTTC
>TRBV7-3|-|TRBJ2-2|-
CASSPSRGDTGELFF
TGTGCCAGCAGCCCATCAAGGGGAGACACCGGGGAGCTGTTTTTT
>TRBV7-9|-|TRBJ2-7|many
CASSLERGGVSSYEQYF
TGTGCCAGCAGCTTAGAACGGGGCGGGGTAAGCTCCTACGAGCAGTACTTC
>TRBV9|-|TRBJ1-1|few
CASSAGASKTEAFF
TGTGCCAGCAGCGCGGGGGCCTCCAAGACTGAAGCTTTCTTT
>TRBV7-2|-|TRBJ1-6|few
CASRLNAGEDSPLHF
TGTGCCAGCAGATTAAATGCAGGGGAGGATTCACCCCTCCACTTT
>TRBV2|TRBD1|TRBJ2-5|many
CASLSFPDREVRETQYF
TGTGCCAGCCTAAGCTTTCCGGACAGGGAGGTTAGAGAGACCCAGTACTTC
>TRBV6-2/TRBV6-3|-|TRBJ2-1|-
CASSYSRGVRFF
TGTGCCAGCAGTTACTCGCGCGGGGTTAGGTTCTTC
>TRBV12-3/TRBV12-4|TRBD1|TRBJ2-5|many
CASTPRQGMGETQYF
TGTGCCAGCACCCCGCGACAGGGAATGGGAGAGACCCAGTACTTC
>TRBV5-5|-|TRBJ1-1|few
CASSLALRNTEAFF
TGTGCCAGCAGCTTGGCTCTCAGGAACACTGAAGCTTTCTTT
>TRBV20-1|-|TRBJ2-5|many
CSASGVEETQYF
TGCAGTGCTAGCGGGGTGGAAGAGACCCAGTACTTC
>TRBV27|-|TRBJ2-2|few
CASSFYTQGWMDGELFF
TGTGCCAGCAGTTTCTATACGCAGGGGTGGATGGACGGGGAGCTGTTTTTT
>TRBV29-1|TRBD2|TRBJ2-7|many
CSVAGGTSYEQYF
TGCAGCGTTGCCGGGGGGACCTCCTACGAGCAGTACTTC
>TRBV6-1|TRBD1|TRBJ1-3|-
CASSKGTGAGNTIYF
TGTGCCAGCAGTAAAGGGACAGGGGCTGGAAACACCATATATTTT
>TRBV19|-|TRBJ1-5|-
CATKDSYQPQHF
TGTGCCACCAAGGACAGTTATCAGCCCCAGCATTTT
>TRBV20-1|TRBD1|TRBJ1-2|many
CSARPGTGSRYGYTF
TGCAGTGCTAGACCCGGGACAGGGTCGAGATATGGCTACACCTTC
>TRBV29-1|-|TRBJ2-2|-
CSVSGHHKNTGELFF
TGCAGCGTTTCGGGACACCATAAGAACACCGGGGAGCTGTTTTTT
>TRBV30|TRBD1|TRBJ2-5|-
CACHIGQAKGYF
TGTGCCTGCCACATAGGACAGGCGAAAGGGTACTTC
>TRBV9|-|TRBJ1-5|few
CASSVGTAGDQPQHF
TGTGCCAGCAGCGTAGGGACCGCGGGCGATCAGCCCCAGCATTTT
>TRBV2|-|TRBJ2-2|many
CASSSTRGRGTGELFF
TGTGCCAGCAGTAGCACCCGGGGGCGGGGCACCGGGGAGCTGTTTTTT
>TRBV7-8|-|TRBJ2-1|many
CASSRRTVDNEQFF
TGTGCCAGCAGCCGACGGACCGTGGACAATGAGCAGTTCTTC
>TRBV3-1|-|TRBJ2-7|few
CASSEGILSSYEQYF
TGTGCCAGCAGCGAGGGAATTTTGAGCTCCTACGAGCAGTACTTC
>TRBV29-1|-|TRBJ2-5|-
CSVDRRGGETQYF
TGCAGCGTTGACCGAAGGGGTGGGGAGACCCAGTACTTC
>TRBV9|-|TRBJ1-6|-
CASRRDLAPAPLHF
TGTGCCAGCAGACGGGACCTAGCCCCTGCACCCCTCCACTTT
>TRBV7-9|-|TRBJ1-1|-
CASSIEQLLTKAEAFF
TGTGCCAGCAGCATCGAGCAGCTCCTAACTAAGGCTGAAGCTTTCTTT
>TRBV30|-|TRBJ1-2|-
CAWSPTHKANYGYTF
TGTGCCTGGAGTCCAACCCATAAAGCTAACTATGGCTACACCTTC
>TRBV11-1|-|TRBJ2-1|many
CASSFTVNEQFF
TGTGCCAGCAGCTTCACCGTCAATGAGCAGTTCTTC
>TRBV19|TRBD2|TRBJ2-1|-
CASSLGLAGARSSYNEQFF
TGTGCCAGTAGTTTGGGACTAGCGGGGGCCAGGAGCTCCTACAATGAGCAGTTCTTC
>TRBV6-5|TRBD2|TRBJ2-5|few
CASSYTLAGGPETQYF
TGTGCCAGCAGTTATACTCTAGCGGGGGGGCCTGAGACCCAGTACTTC
>TRBV19|TRBD1|TRBJ2-2|-
CASSMGTGVHSGELFF
TGTGCCAGTAGTATGGGGACAGGGGTCCACTCCGGGGAGCTGTTTTTT
>TRBV27|TRBD1|TRBJ1-1|many
CASSPQGQQNTEAFF
TGTGCCAGCAGTCCGCAGGGACAGCAGAACACTGAAGCTTTCTTT
>TRBV2|-|TRBJ2-3|many
CASSEEWGESPDTQYF
TGTGCCAGCAGTGAAGAGTGGGGGGAGAGCCCAGATACGCAGTATTTT
>TRBV6-1|-|TRBJ1-5|-
CASSPVPGNQPQHF
TGTGCCAGCAGTCCAGTCCCTGGCAATCAGCCCCAGCATTTT
>TRBV2|-|TRBJ2-5|many
CASRPHSETQYF
TGTGCCAGCAGGCCCCATTCGGAGACCCAGTACTTC
>TRBV24-1|TRBD1|TRBJ2-5|-
CATSDFPGTGETQYF
TGTGCCACCAGTGATTTCCCCGGGACAGGAGAGACCCAGTACTTC
>TRBV19|TRBD1|TRBJ2-1|few
CASSIGMGQHYNEQFF
TGTGCCAGTAGTATTGGTATGGGACAGCATTACAATGAGCAGTTCTTC